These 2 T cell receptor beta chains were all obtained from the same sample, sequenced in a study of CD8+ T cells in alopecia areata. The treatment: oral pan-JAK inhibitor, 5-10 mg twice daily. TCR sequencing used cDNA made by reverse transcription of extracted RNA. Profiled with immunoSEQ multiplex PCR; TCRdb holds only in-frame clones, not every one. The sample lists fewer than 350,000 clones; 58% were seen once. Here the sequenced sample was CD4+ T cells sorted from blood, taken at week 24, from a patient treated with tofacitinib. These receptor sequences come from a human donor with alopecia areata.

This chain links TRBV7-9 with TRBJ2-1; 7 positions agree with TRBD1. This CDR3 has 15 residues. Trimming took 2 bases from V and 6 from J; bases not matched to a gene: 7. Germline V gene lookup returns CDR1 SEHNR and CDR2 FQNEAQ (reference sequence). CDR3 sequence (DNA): TGTGCCAGCAGCTTAAAAGGGACAGAGTTCAATGAGCAGTTCTTC. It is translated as CASSLKGTEFNEQFF.

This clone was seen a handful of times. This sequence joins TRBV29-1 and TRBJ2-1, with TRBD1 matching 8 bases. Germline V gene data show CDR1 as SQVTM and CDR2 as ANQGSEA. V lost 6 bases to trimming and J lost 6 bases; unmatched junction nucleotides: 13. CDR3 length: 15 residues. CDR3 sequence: CSVAIRTGTGNEQFF. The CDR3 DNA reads TGCAGCGTCGCAATTCGGACAGGGACAGGCAATGAGCAGTTCTTC.